A selection of T cell receptor beta chains follows, all from one sample in a study of blood T cell repertoires in COVID-19. Assay used: immunoSEQ multiplex PCR; TCRdb lists only in-frame clones, some missing. The table lists 200,000 to 250,000 clones, roughly 83% of them singletons. The specimen sequenced was peripheral blood. These receptors were collected from a woman aged 70-85 years with active or convalescent COVID-19. Both conserved end residues are part of each CDR3. D genes are given only for firm matches. Size is omitted from some rows. Given values are once, few, many or a class for expanded clones.

j_gene	v_gene	d_gene	abundance	len	CDR3nt	CDR3aa
TRBJ1-3	TRBV20-1	-	-	13	TGCAGTGCCAGTCTGAGGTTTGGAAACACCATATATTTT	CSASLRFGNTIYF
TRBJ2-2	TRBV10-1	-	-	13	TGCGCCAGCAGTTCGAGCGGCACCGGGGAGCTGTTTTTT	CASSSSGTGELFF
TRBJ1-1	TRBV12-3/TRBV12-4	-	-	13	TGTGCCAGCAGTTTGGGAGGGGCCACTGAAGCTTTCTTT	CASSLGGATEAFF
TRBJ2-3	TRBV7-2	TRBD2	-	16	TGTGCCAGCAGGGCCCCAGCTAGCGGGCTATCTTATACGCAGTATTTT	CASRAPASGLSYTQYF
TRBJ2-1	TRBV7-2	-	few	14	TGTGCCAGCAGCCGGGTACGAAGTTACAATGAGCAGTTCTTC	CASSRVRSYNEQFF
TRBJ2-7	TRBV12-3/TRBV12-4	-	-	12	TGTGCCAGCAGTCTAGTCACCTACGAGCAGTACTTC	CASSLVTYEQYF
TRBJ1-2	TRBV27	TRBD1	-	14	TGTGCCAGCAGTGTAGGACAGGGGGTCGAGGGCTACACCTTC	CASSVGQGVEGYTF
TRBJ1-1	TRBV5-4	-	-	14	TGTGCCAGCAGCTTGGACAGAAGAAACTCTGAAGCTTTCTTT	CASSLDRRNSEAFF
TRBJ1-4	TRBV5-8	TRBD1	-	15	TGTGCCAGCAGCTTGGGGGGACAGGGGCACGAAAAACTGTTTTTT	CASSLGGQGHEKLFF
TRBJ2-7	TRBV30	-	-	11	TGTGCCTGGAGTATGTTGCGGGAGCAGTACTTC	CAWSMLREQYF
TRBJ1-1	TRBV7-2	TRBD1	once	15	TGTGCCAGCAGCCAGGGGACAGGGAGGTACACTGAAGCTTTCTTT	CASSQGTGRYTEAFF
TRBJ1-1	TRBV28	TRBD1	-	16	TGTGCCAGCAGTTTACGACCGGGACAGGGTCTTTGGAAAGCTTTCTTT	CASSLRPGQGLWKAFF
TRBJ1-6	TRBV6-6	-	-	12	TGTGCCAGCAGCCGAGAGGATTCACCCCTCCACTTT	CASSREDSPLHF
TRBJ1-2	TRBV18	TRBD1	once	14	TGTGCCAGCTCACCAAACAGGGGGGACTATGGCTACACCTTC	CASSPNRGDYGYTF
TRBJ1-6	TRBV19	TRBD1	-	15	TGTGCCAGTAGGCCCGGGACAGCTTATAATTCACCCCTCCACTTT	CASRPGTAYNSPLHF
TRBJ2-1	TRBV11-2	TRBD2	-	16	TGTGCCAGCAGCGCTCGACTAGCGGGGGGTTACAATGAGCAGTTCTTC	CASSARLAGGYNEQFF
TRBJ2-7	TRBV30	-	once	19	TGTGCCTGGACCCTCTGGAAAACGGGAGTGGGTCCAGATTACTACGAGCAGTACTTC	CAWTLWKTGVGPDYYEQYF
TRBJ1-2	TRBV28	-	-	12	TGTGCCAGCAGTTTGCGTTTTTATGGCTACACCTTC	CASSLRFYGYTF
TRBJ1-1	TRBV7-2	-	-	15	TGTGCCAGCAGCCCCCAACAGGGCCGGGGCACTGAAGCTTTCTTT	CASSPQQGRGTEAFF
TRBJ1-5	TRBV3-1/TRBV3-2	-	-	15	TGTGCCAGCAGCCCAAGCCGCGCAGGCGATCAGCCCCAGCATTTT	CASSPSRAGDQPQHF
TRBJ2-7	TRBV24-1	-	-	11	TGTGCCACCAGTGATGGCACTAGAATGCACTTC	CATSDGTRMHF
TRBJ1-1	TRBV5-1	-	-	14	TGCGCCAGCAGCTTGGGGGGCGCAGAGACTGAAGCTTTCTTT	CASSLGGAETEAFF
TRBJ1-2	TRBV7-2	-	-	14	TGTGCCAGCAGCGTCGAGGGAGTTAACTATGGCTACACCTTC	CASSVEGVNYGYTF
TRBJ1-2	TRBV6-6	TRBD1	-	14	TGTGCCAGCAACTTACAGGGGGCGCATTCCGGCTACACCTTC	CASNLQGAHSGYTF
TRBJ1-1	TRBV3-1/TRBV3-2	-	-	13	TGTGCCAGCAGTCAGGACATCAACACTGAAGCTTTCTTT	CASSQDINTEAFF
TRBJ2-4	TRBV6-5	TRBD2	once	15	TGTGCCAGCAGTTACTCTGTAGCGGGAGGAAACATTCAGTACTTC	CASSYSVAGGNIQYF
TRBJ1-5	TRBV10-3	-	-	17	TGTGCCATCAGGGGGGGGACGGGAGAAATAAGCAATCAGCCCCAGCATTTT	CAIRGGTGEISNQPQHF
TRBJ2-2	TRBV7-9	-	-	12	TGTGCCAGCAGCTCTGGACAGAGGGAGCTGTTTTTT	CASSSGQRELFF
TRBJ1-1	TRBV7-2	TRBD1	-	14	TGTGCCAGCAGCTTAGTAAGGGGGCGGACTGAAGCTTTCTTT	CASSLVRGRTEAFF
TRBJ2-3	TRBV5-1	TRBD2	-	15	TGCGCCAGCAGCTTGTGGGCTAGCGGGACGGATACGCAGTATTTT	CASSLWASGTDTQYF
TRBJ2-7	TRBV20-1	-	once	13	TGCAGTGCTAGTGGACTAAGGACCGGTGGGCAGTACTTC	CSASGLRTGGQYF
TRBJ2-7	TRBV5-1	-	few	12	TGCGCCAGCAATTTTGCAGATTACGAGCAGTACTTC	CASNFADYEQYF
TRBJ2-3	TRBV7-9	-	once	15	TGTGCCAGCAGCCCCCCCGGGATTTCCACAGATACGCAGTATTTT	CASSPPGISTDTQYF
TRBJ2-5	TRBV7-9	TRBD1	-	15	TGTGCCAGCAGCTTACGGACAGGGGGCACGGAGACCCAGTACTTC	CASSLRTGGTETQYF
TRBJ2-5	TRBV14	-	-	13	TGTGCCAGCAGCCGTGCGGTCCAAGAGACCCAGTACTTC	CASSRAVQETQYF
TRBJ2-3	TRBV19	TRBD2	-	17	TGTGCCAGTAGTATCCTAGCGGGAGCTATTAGCACAGATACGCAGTATTTT	CASSILAGAISTDTQYF
TRBJ1-6	TRBV7-2	-	-	17	TGTGCCAGCAGCTTTTCTCCGGGTAGCTCCTATAATTCACCCCTCCACTTT	CASSFSPGSSYNSPLHF
TRBJ2-1	TRBV24-1	TRBD2	once	19	TGTGCCACCAGTGATTCTGGACTAGCGGTCCAGGGGGCCTACAATGAGCAGTTCTTC	CATSDSGLAVQGAYNEQFF
TRBJ2-7	TRBV4-2	-	-	16	TGTGCCAGCAGCCCCTTAGGGGGAGGGGGGGCCGAGGAGCAGTACTTC	CASSPLGGGGAEEQYF
TRBJ2-5	TRBV25-1	-	-	11	TGTGCCAGCAGTGTTGCGGAGACCCAGTACTTC	CASSVAETQYF
TRBJ2-1	TRBV5-1	-	-	16	TGCGCCAGCAGCCAGATAGCGGTAAGCTCCTACAATGAGCAGTTCTTC	CASSQIAVSSYNEQFF
TRBJ2-5	TRBV24-1	TRBD1	-	15	TGTGCCACCGGGACAGGGGGCGCGAGGGGAGAGACCCAGTACTTC	CATGTGGARGETQYF
TRBJ2-6	TRBV3-1/TRBV3-2	-	few	14	TGTGCCAGCAGCCAAGGTGGGGGGAGCGGTGTCCTGACTTTC	CASSQGGGSGVLTF
TRBJ2-3	TRBV5-1	-	-	14	TGCGCCAGCAGCTTCTGGGAGAAAGGGGATACGCAGTATTTT	CASSFWEKGDTQYF
TRBJ2-6	TRBV28	TRBD1	once	19	TGTGCCAGCAACACCTATGGGACAGGGAGTCTCTCTGGGGCCAACGTCCTGACTTTC	CASNTYGTGSLSGANVLTF
TRBJ2-5	TRBV7-9	-	-	15	TGTGCCAGCAGCTTAGCCGGGACTGCGGAGGGGACCCAGTACTTC	CASSLAGTAEGTQYF
TRBJ1-2	TRBV7-9	TRBD1	once	15	TGTGCCAGCAGCTTAGCGCGTTGGACAGGGGAAGGCTACACCTTC	CASSLARWTGEGYTF
TRBJ2-7	TRBV3-1/TRBV3-2	TRBD2	few	15	TGTGCCAGCAGCCCTAGCGGGAGGGACACCTACGAGCAGTACTTC	CASSPSGRDTYEQYF
TRBJ2-7	TRBV11-2	-	-	17	TGTGCCAGCAGCTTAGATCGGAGTAGGGGGGGGATCTACGAGCAGTACTTC	CASSLDRSRGGIYEQYF
TRBJ1-6	TRBV5-4	-	-	14	TGTGCCAGCAGCCGGGACACTTATAATTCACCCCTCCACTTT	CASSRDTYNSPLHF
TRBJ1-4	TRBV6-2/TRBV6-3	-	once	16	TGTGCCAGCAGTTACCCCCGCGGGGGGTTGAATGAAAAACTGTTTTTT	CASSYPRGGLNEKLFF
TRBJ1-3	TRBV7-9	TRBD1	-	16	TGTGCCAGCAGCTTAATTCCGGGACAGGGGAGAAACACCATATATTTT	CASSLIPGQGRNTIYF
TRBJ2-7	TRBV19	-	-	14	TGTGCCAGTAGGGAACAGGTCTTTACCTACGAGCAGTACTTC	CASREQVFTYEQYF
TRBJ1-4	TRBV28	TRBD1	-	13	TGTGCCAGCAGCAGGGGGCGGGGTGAAAAACTGTTTTTT	CASSRGRGEKLFF
TRBJ1-5	TRBV6-5	-	-	13	TGTGCCAGCAGTCACAGGGCTGATCAGCCCCAGCATTTT	CASSHRADQPQHF
TRBJ2-2	TRBV7-2	TRBD1	few	15	TGTGCCAGCAGCCCCCGGACAGGGGGATCCGGGGAGCTGTTTTTT	CASSPRTGGSGELFF
TRBJ2-7	TRBV5-1	TRBD1	once	13	TGCGCCAGCAGCAAGGGACAGGGCTACGAGCAGTACTTC	CASSKGQGYEQYF
TRBJ2-1	TRBV7-8	-	-	11	TGTGCCAGCAGCCGGGTGGGAGGGCAGTTCTTC	CASSRVGGQFF